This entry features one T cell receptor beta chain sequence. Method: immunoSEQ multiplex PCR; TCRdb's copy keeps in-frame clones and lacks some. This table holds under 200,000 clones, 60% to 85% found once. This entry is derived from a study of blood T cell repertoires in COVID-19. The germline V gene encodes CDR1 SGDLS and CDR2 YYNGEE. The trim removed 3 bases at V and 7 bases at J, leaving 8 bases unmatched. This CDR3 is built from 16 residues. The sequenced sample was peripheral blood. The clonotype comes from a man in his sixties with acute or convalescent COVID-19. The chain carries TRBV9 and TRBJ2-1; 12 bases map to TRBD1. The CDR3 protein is CASSAGDRGLWNEQFF. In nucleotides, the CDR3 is TGTGCCAGCAGCGCCGGGGACAGGGGGCTTTGGAATGAGCAGTTCTTC.